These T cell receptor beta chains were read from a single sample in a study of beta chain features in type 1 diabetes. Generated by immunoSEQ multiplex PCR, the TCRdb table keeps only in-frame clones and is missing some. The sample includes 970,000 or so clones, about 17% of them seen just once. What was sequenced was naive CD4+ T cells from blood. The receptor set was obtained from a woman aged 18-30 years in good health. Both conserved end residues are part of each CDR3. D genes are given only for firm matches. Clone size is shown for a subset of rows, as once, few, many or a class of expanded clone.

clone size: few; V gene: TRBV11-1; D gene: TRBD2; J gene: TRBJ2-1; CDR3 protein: CASSFGLADYNEQFF; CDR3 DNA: TGTGCCAGCAGCTTCGGACTAGCGGACTACAATGAGCAGTTCTTC
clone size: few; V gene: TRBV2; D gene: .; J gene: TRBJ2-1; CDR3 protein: CASSVSVAPYNEQFF; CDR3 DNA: TGTGCCAGCAGTGTTTCCGTAGCCCCATACAATGAGCAGTTCTTC
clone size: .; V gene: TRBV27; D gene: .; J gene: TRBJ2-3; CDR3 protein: CASSITQYF; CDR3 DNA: TGTGCCAGCTCGATTACGCAGTATTTT
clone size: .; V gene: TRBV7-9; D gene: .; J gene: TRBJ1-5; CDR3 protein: CASGTSHTDTQHF; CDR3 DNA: TGTGCCAGCGGGACTAGCCACACAGATACGCAGCATTTT
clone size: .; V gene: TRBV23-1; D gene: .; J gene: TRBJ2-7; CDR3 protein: CASPHTYEQYF; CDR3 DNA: TGCGCCAGCCCCCATACCTACGAGCAGTACTTC
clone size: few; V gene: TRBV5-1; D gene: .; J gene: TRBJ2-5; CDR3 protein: CASSLGVDHQETQYF; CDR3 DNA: TGCGCCAGCAGCTTGGGGGTCGACCACCAAGAGACCCAGTACTTC
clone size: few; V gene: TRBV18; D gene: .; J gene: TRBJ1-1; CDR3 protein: CASSPISGTEAFF; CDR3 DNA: TGTGCCAGCTCACCAATCTCTGGGACTGAAGCTTTCTTT
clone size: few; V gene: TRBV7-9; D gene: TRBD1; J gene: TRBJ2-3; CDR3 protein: CASSPGQILTDTQYF; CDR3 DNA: TGTGCCAGCAGCCCGGGACAGATCCTCACAGATACGCAGTATTTT
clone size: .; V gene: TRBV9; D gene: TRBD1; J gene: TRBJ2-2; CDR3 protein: CASSADRAHTGELFF; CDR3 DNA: TGTGCCAGCAGCGCCGACAGGGCCCACACCGGGGAGCTGTTTTTT
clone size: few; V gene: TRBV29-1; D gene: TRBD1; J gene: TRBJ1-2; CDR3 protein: CSVSPGGPNYGYTF; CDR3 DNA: TGCAGCGTTAGTCCAGGGGGCCCTAACTATGGCTACACCTTC
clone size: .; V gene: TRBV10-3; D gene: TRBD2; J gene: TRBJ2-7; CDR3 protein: CAISGLAGFSYEQYF; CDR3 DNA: TGTGCCATCAGCGGACTAGCGGGCTTCTCCTACGAGCAGTACTTC
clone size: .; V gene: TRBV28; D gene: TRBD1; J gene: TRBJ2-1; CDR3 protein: CASSLSGGRRYNEQFF; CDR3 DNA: TGTGCCAGCAGTTTATCAGGGGGCAGGAGGTACAATGAGCAGTTCTTC
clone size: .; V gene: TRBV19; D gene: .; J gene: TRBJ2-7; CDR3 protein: CASSIRRRGTYEQYF; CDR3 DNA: TGTGCCAGTAGTATTCGGCGTCGGGGAACCTACGAGCAGTACTTC
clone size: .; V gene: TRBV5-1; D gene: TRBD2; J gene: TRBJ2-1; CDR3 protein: CASSQKLAGGGEQFF; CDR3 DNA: TGCGCCAGCAGTCAGAAACTAGCGGGAGGGGGTGAGCAGTTCTTC
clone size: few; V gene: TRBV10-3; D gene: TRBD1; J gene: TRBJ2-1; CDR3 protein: CAIRRQGNYNEQFF; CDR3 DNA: TGTGCCATCCGGCGACAGGGAAATTACAATGAGCAGTTCTTC
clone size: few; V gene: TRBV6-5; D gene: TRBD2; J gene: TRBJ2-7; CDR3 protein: CASWTAGAGYEQYF; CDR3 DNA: TGTGCCAGCTGGACGGCGGGAGCGGGCTACGAGCAGTACTTC
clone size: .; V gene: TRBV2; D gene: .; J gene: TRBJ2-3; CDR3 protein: CASSEKLSQYF; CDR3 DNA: TGTGCCAGCAGTGAAAAGTTGTCGCAGTATTTT
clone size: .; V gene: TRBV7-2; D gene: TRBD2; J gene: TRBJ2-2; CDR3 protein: CASSFGREKMNTGELFF; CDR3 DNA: TGTGCCAGCAGCTTCGGGAGGGAGAAGATGAACACCGGGGAGCTGTTTTTT
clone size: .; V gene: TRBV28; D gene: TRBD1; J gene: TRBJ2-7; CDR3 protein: CASSFPGQGYEQYF; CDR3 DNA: TGTGCCAGCAGTTTCCCCGGACAGGGCTACGAGCAGTACTTC
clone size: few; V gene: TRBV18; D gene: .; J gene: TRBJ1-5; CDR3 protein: CASSPRDAPGQPQHF; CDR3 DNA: TGTGCCAGCTCACCACGGGACGCTCCAGGGCAGCCCCAGCATTTT
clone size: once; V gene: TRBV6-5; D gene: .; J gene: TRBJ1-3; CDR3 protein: CASSRGPDSGNTIYF; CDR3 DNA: TGTGCCAGCAGCCGGGGACCGGACTCTGGAAACACCATATATTTT
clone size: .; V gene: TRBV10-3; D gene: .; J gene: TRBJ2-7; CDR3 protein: CAISVGGNYEQYF; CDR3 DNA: TGTGCCATCAGTGTGGGGGGTAACTACGAGCAGTACTTC
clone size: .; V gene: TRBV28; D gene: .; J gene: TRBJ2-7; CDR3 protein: CASSFFMGVSSYEQYF; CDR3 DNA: TGTGCCAGCAGTTTTTTCATGGGGGTAAGCTCCTACGAGCAGTACTTC
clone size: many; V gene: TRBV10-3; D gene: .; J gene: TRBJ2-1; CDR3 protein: CAISETDEQFF; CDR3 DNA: TGTGCCATCAGTGAGACTGATGAGCAGTTCTTC
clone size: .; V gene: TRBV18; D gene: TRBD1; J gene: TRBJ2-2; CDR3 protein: CASSPRGTGLTGELFF; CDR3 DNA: TGTGCCAGCTCACCACGCGGGACAGGGCTGACCGGGGAGCTGTTTTTT
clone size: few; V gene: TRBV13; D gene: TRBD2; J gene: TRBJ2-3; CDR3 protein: CASTRSGGRSFQNTQYF; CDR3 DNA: TGTGCCAGCACTCGTTCGGGCGGGAGGAGCTTTCAGAATACGCAGTATTTT
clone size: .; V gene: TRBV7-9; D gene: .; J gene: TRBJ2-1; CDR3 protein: CASSLDRNEQFF; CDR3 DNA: TGTGCCAGCAGCCTCGACAGGAATGAGCAGTTCTTC
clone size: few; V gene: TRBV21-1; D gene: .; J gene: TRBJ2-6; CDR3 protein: CASSKDQSMLPGANVLTF; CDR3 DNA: TGTGCCAGCAGCAAAGATCAAAGCATGCTTCCTGGGGCCAACGTCCTGACTTTC